The 10 T cell receptor beta chains below come from one sample, sequenced in a study of cytomegalovirus exposure and HLA in healthy donors. The study ran its PCR with 60 Vbeta and 13 Jbeta primers. Some clones are missing from TCRdb's copy, which holds only in-frame ones; the method was immunoSEQ multiplex PCR. The sample has some 130,000 clones; 80% are singletons. The sample consisted of PBMCs. These receptors were taken from a man aged 40-55 years in good health and CMV-seronegative.

This clone appeared a few times. The V gene is TRBV7-2, the J gene TRBJ1-4; 7 bases align to TRBD1. V shed 6 bases and J 3 bases; nucleotides not matched to a gene: 7. The CDR3 loop spans 15 amino acids. Looked up from germline, CDR1 is SGHTA and CDR2 is FQGNSA. The CDR3 protein is CASRLITGANEKLFF. Written as DNA, the CDR3 is TGTGCCAGCAGGTTAATCACAGGGGCTAATGAAAAACTGTTTTTT.

The chain is built from TRBV5-1 and TRBJ1-1; D uncertain. The CDR3 is made up of 14 amino acids. Per the germline V gene, CDR1 is SGHRS and CDR2 is YFSETQ. The ends were cut back, 2 bases at V and 1 base at J, with 9 bases in the middle. CDR3 in amino acids: CASSFLTGNTEAFF. The CDR3 DNA reads as TGCGCCAGCAGCTTCCTGACGGGGAACACTGAAGCTTTCTTT.

The V and J genes are TRBV11-2 and TRBJ1-3, with a weak D call TRBD1 (5 bases). CDR1 is SGHAT, CDR2 FQNNGV, per germline. The CDR3 is made up of 13 amino acids. The ends were cut back, 1 base at V and 4 bases at J, with 5 bases in the middle. CDR3 nucleotides: TGTGCCAGCAGCTTAGGGACAGGAAACACCATATATTTT. The encoded protein is CASSLGTGNTIYF.

The chain has TRBV5-1 and TRBJ1-2; 8 bases are shared with TRBD1. The V gene end was trimmed by 4 bases and the J gene end by 8 bases; junction bases not matched to a gene: 7. CDR3 length: 13 residues. Germline V gene data show CDR1 as SGHRS and CDR2 as YFSETQ. CDR3 residues: CASSVTGAEGYTF. In DNA, the CDR3 is TGCGCCAGCAGCGTGACAGGGGCGGAAGGCTACACCTTC.

The rearrangement links TRBV5-1 to TRBJ1-4; 9 bases align to TRBD1. The CDR3 length is 15 residues. CDR1 is SGHRS and CDR2 is YFSETQ in the germline V gene. Trimming at V came to 4 bases and at J to 3 bases, leaving 4 bases not matched to a gene. CDR3 DNA sequence: TGCGCCAGCAGCGATCGACAGGGGGCTAATGAAAAACTGTTTTTT. Amino acid sequence: CASSDRQGANEKLFF.

This clone was counted a few times. This chain links TRBV30 with TRBJ1-1; D gene uncertain. The CDR3 length is 13 residues. The V end lost 3 bases, the J end lost 7 bases, and 15 bases lay between the germline ends. CDR1 is GTSNPN, CDR2 SVGIG, per germline (reference sequence). CDR3 bases: TGTGCCTGGAGCGCCAGCGCGGTTGATGAAGCTTTCTTT. Its protein is CAWSASAVDEAFF.

The chain has TRBV2 and TRBJ2-7; D is perhaps TRBD2 (6 bases). Germline assignment: CDR1 SNHLY and CDR2 FYNNEI. V lost 6 bases to trimming and J lost 0 bases, with 12 bases between them. The CDR3 sequence is 14 residues long. The CDR3 nucleotides are TGTGCCAGCAGGGGACTCCGAAGCTCCTACGAGCAGTACTTC. This sequence encodes CASRGLRSSYEQYF.

The chain couples TRBV19 to TRBJ2-5; D is perhaps TRBD1 (6 bases). The CDR3 loop spans 14 amino acids. Trimming cost V 1 base and J 5 bases, with 11 bases left between them. CDR1 is LNHDA and CDR2 is SQIVND in the germline V gene (reference sequence). The CDR3 region has the DNA TGTGCCAGTAGTATAGGTGGGGGCCTGGAGACCCAGTACTTC. Its translation: CASSIGGGLETQYF.

The genes are TRBV28 and TRBJ1-4, with TRBD1 matching over 9 bases. CDR1 MDHEN and CDR2 SYDVKM come from the germline V gene. The J segment lost 8 bases and the V segment lost 6 bases, leaving 7 bases of the junction unmatched. The CDR3 runs 14 residues. The DNA for the CDR3 is TGTGCCAGCAGCTTACAGGGGGCTCGGGAAAAACTGTTTTTT. Amino acids: CASSLQGAREKLFF.

CDR3 region: CASSAQHDPGNTIYF. CDR3 DNA: TGTGCCAGTAGTGCACAGCACGACCCTGGAAACACCATATATTTT. The chain carries TRBV19 and TRBJ1-3; unclear D gene. CDR1 LNHDA and CDR2 SQIVND come from the germline V gene (reference sequence). V lost 5 bases to trimming and J lost 2 bases, with 13 bases between them. The CDR3 sequence is 15 residues long.